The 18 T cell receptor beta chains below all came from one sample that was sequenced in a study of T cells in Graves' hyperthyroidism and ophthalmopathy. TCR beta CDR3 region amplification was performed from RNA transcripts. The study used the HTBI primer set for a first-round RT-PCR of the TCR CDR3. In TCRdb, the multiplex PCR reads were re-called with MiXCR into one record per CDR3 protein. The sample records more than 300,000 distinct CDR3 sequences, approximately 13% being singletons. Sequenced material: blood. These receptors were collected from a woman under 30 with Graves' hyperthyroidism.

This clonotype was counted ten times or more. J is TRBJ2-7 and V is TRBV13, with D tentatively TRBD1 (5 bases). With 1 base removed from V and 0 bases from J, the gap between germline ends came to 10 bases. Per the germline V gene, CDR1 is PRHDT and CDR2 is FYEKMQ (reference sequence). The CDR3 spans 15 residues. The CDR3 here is CASSLASQGSYEQYF. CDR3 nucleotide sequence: TGTGCCAGCAGCTTAGCTTCCCAGGGCTCCTACGAGCAGTACTTC.

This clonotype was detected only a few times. The CDR3 bases are TGCGCCAGCAGCCGGGATTCCCAGGGGCCGTTTTCACCCCTCCACTTT. Translation gives CASSRDSQGPFSPLHF. The chain is built from TRBV5-1 and TRBJ1-6, with a possible D match to TRBD1 (6 bases). This CDR3 has 16 amino acids. Germline V gene data show CDR1 as SGHRS and CDR2 as YFSETQ. V was shortened by 4 bases and J by 9 bases, with 20 bases between the two germline ends.

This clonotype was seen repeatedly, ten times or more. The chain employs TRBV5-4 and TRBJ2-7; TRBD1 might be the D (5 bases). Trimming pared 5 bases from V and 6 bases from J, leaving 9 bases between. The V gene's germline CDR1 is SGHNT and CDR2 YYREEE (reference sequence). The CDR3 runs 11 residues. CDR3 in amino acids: CASSLTGEQYF. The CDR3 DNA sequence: TGTGCCAGCAGTTTAACAGGCGAGCAGTACTTC.

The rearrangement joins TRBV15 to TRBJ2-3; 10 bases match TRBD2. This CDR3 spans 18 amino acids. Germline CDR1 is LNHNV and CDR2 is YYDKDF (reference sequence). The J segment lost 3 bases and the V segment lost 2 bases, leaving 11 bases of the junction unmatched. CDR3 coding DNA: TGTGCCACCAGCAGATTATTAAGCGGGGGGGCCGTTACAGATACGCAGTATTTT. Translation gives CATSRLLSGGAVTDTQYF.

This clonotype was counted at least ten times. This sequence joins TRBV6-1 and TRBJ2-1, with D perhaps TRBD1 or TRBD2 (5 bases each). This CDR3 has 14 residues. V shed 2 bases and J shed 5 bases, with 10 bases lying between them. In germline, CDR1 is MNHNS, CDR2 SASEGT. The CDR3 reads CASSESGTHNEQFF. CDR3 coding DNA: TGTGCCAGCAGTGAATCCGGGACCCACAATGAGCAGTTCTTC.

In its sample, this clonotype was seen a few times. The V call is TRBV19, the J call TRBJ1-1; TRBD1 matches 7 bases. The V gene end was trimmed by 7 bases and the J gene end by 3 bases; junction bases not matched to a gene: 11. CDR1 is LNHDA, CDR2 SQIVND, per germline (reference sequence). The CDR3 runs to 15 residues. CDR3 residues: CASTLSGRGDTEAFF. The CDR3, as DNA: TGTGCCAGTACTCTGTCCGGCAGGGGGGACACTGAAGCTTTCTTT.

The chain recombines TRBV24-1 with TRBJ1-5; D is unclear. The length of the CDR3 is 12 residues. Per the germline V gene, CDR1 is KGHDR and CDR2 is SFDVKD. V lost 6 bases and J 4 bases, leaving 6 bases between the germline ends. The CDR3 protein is CATSRRNQPQHF. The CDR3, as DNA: TGTGCCACCAGTAGGAGGAATCAGCCCCAGCATTTT.

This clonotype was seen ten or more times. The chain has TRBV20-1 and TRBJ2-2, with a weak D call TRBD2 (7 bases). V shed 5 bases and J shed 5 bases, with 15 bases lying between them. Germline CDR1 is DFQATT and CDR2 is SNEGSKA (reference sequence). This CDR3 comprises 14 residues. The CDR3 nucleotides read TGCAGTGCTTCTAGGGGGAGGGGAACCGGGGAGCTGTTTTTT. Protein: CSASRGRGTGELFF.

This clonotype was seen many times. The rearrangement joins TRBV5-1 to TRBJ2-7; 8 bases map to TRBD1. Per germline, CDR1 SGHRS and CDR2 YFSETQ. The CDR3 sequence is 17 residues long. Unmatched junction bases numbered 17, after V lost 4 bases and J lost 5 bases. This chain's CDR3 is CASSLKPRDRNYDEQYF. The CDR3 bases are TGCGCCAGCAGCCTCAAGCCGAGGGACAGGAATTACGACGAGCAGTACTTC. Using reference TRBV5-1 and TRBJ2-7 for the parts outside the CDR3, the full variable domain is KAGVTQTPRYLIKTRGQQVTLSCSPISGHRSVSWYQQTPGQGLQFLFEYFSETQRNKGNFPGRFSGRQFSNSRSEMNVSTLELGDSALYLCASSLKPRDRNYDEQYFGPGTRLTVT.

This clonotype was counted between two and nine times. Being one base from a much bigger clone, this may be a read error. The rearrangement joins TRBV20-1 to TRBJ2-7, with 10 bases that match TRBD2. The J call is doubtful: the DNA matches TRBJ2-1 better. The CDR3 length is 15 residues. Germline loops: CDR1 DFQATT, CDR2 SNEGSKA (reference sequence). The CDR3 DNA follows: TGCAGTGCTTATACTAGCGGGACCGGGTCCTACGAGCAGTTCTTC. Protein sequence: CSAYTSGTGSYEQFF.

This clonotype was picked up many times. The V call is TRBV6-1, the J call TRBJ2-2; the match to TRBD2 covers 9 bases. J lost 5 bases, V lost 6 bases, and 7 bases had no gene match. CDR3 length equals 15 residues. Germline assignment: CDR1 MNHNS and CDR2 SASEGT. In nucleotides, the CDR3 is TGTGCCAGCAGAAAGCGGGGGGCCCGAACCGGGGAGCTGTTTTTT. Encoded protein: CASRKRGARTGELFF.

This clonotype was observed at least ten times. The CDR3 reads CASSSSTGGTEAFF. CDR3 nucleotide sequence: TGTGCCAGCAGCTCAAGCACAGGGGGCACTGAAGCTTTCTTT. J is TRBJ1-1 and V is TRBV11-2; TRBD1 agrees at 8 bases. V shed 4 bases and J 4 bases; nucleotides not matched to a gene: 5. The CDR3 spans 14 residues. Germline V lookup: CDR1 SGHAT, CDR2 FQNNGV. The variable domain in full, completed from reference TRBV11-2 and TRBJ1-1, reads EAGVAQSPRYKIIEKRQSVAFWCNPISGHATLYWYQQILGQGPKLLIQFQNNGVVDDSQLPKDRFSAERLKGVDSTLKIQPAKLEDSAVYLCASSSSTGGTEAFFGQGTRLTVV.

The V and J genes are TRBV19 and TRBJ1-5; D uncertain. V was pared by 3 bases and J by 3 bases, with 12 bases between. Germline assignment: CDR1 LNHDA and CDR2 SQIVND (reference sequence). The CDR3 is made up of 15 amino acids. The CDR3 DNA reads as TGTGCCAGTAGTATTACTTGGGTTGCCAATCAGCCCCAGCATTTT. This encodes CASSITWVANQPQHF.

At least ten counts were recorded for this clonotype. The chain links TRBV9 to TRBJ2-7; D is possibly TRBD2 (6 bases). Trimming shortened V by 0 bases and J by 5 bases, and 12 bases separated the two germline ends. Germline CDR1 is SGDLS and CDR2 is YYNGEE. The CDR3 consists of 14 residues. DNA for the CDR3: TGTGCCAGCAGCGTAGGGAGGGTTCCACACGAGCAGTACTTC. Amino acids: CASSVGRVPHEQYF. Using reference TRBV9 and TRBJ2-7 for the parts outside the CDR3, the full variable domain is DSGVTQTPKHLITATGQRVTLRCSPRSGDLSVYWYQQSLDQGLQFLIQYYNGEERAKGNILERFSAQQFPDLHSELNLSSLELGDSALYFCASSVGRVPHEQYFGPGTRLTVT.

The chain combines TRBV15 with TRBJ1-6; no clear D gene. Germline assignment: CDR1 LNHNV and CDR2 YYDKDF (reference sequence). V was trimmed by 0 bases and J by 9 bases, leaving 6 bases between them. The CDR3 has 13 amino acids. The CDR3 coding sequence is TGTGCCACCAGCAGAGAGGGCCCTTCACCCCTCCACTTT. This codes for CATSREGPSPLHF.

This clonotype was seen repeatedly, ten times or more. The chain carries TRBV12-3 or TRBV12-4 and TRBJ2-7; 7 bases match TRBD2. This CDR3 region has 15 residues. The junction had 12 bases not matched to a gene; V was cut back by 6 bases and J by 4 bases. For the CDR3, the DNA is TGTGCCAGCAGCCCGGGGGTTAGCGGGCCTTACGAGCAGTACTTC. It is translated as CASSPGVSGPYEQYF.

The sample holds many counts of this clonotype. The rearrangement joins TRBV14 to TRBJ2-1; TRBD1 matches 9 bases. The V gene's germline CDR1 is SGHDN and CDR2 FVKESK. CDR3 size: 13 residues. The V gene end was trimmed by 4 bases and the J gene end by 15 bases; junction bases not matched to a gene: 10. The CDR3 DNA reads TGTGCCAGCAGCCCCCGTTGGGACAGGGCTCTGTTCTTC. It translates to CASSPRWDRALFF. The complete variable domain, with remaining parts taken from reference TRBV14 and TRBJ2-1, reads EAGVTQFPSHSVIEKGQTVTLRCDPISGHDNLYWYRRVMGKEIKFLLHFVKESKQDESGMPNNRFLAERTGGTYSTLKVQPAELEDSGVYFCASSPRWDRALFFGPGTRLTVL.

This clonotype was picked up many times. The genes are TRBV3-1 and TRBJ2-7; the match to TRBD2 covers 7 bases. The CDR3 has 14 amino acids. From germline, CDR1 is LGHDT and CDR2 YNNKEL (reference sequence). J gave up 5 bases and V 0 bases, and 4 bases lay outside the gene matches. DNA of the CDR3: TGTGCCAGCAGCCAAGATTGGACTAGAGACGAGCAGTACTTC. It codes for CASSQDWTRDEQYF.